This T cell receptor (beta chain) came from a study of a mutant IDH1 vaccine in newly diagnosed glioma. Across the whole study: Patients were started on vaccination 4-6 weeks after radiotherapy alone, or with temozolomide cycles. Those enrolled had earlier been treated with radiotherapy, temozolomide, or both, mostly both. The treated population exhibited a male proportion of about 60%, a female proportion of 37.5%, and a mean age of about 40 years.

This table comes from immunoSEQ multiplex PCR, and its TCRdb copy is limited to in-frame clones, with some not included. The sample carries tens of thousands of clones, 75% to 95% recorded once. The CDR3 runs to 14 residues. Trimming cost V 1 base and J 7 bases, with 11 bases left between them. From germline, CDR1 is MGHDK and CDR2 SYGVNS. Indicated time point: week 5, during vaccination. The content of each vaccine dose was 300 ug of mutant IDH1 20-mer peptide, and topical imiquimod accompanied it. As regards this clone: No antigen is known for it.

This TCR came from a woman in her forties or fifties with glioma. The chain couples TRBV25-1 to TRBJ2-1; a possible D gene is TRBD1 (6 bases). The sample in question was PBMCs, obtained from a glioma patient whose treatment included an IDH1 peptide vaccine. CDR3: CASSEFNRANEQFF. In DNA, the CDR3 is TGTGCCAGCAGTGAATTTAACAGGGCGAATGAGCAGTTCTTC.